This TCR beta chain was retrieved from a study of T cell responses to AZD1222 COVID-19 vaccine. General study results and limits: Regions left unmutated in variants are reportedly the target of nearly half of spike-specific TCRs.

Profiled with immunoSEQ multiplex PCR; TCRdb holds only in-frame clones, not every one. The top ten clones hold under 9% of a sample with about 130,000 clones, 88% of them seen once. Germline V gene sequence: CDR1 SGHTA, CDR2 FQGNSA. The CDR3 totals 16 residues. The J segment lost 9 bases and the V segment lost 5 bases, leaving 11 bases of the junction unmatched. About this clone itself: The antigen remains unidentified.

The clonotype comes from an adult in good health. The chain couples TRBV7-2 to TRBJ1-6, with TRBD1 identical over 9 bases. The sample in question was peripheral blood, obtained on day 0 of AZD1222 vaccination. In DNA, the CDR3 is TGTGCCAGCAGCCTATTCTCCGGGACAGGGACTTCACCCCTCCACTTT. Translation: CASSLFSGTGTSPLHF.